This TCR beta chain was captured by sequencing in a study of tumor and adjacent non-tumor tissue in lung cancer. This CDR3 contains 14 residues. V was shortened by 7 bases and J by 5 bases, with 21 bases between the two germline ends. The germline V gene has CDR1 SQVTM and CDR2 ANQGSEA. No cell sorting was done before RNA was extracted from the tissue. Distant lung tissue was collected more than 3 cm away from the tumor edge. The library came from three nested PCR rounds adapted from ARM-PCR protocols. MiXCR, run by TCRdb on the multiplex PCR reads, gives a single entry per CDR3 protein. The sample gives more than 55,000 distinct CDR3 sequences, around 82% of which show up once; over 35% is in the top ten.

This sequence joins TRBV29-1 and TRBJ2-7; D possibly corresponds to TRBD1 (6 bases). The TCR originated in a man in his fifties or sixties with non-small cell lung cancer. Sample: distant non-tumor lung tissue. As DNA, the CDR3 is TGCAGCGCTCAGGTAGGCAGGGGTGGGAACGAGCAGTACTTC. Protein sequence: CSAQVGRGGNEQYF.